A selection of T cell receptor beta chains follows, all from one sample in a study of post-analysis software for immune sequencing data. One entry per CDR3 protein results from TCRdb running MiXCR on the PCR reads. The profile shows roughly 800,000 distinct CDR3 sequences, about 32% of them singletons. The sequenced sample was blood. The receptors shown here come from a girl aged 10-17 years with multiple sclerosis. CDR3s include the opening cysteine and the closing phenylalanine or tryptophan. The D gene is left open where the match is weak. Some rows have no size entry. The others give once, few or many, or a class for an expanded clone.

j_call,clone_size,d_call,v_call,cdr3_nt,cdr3_aa
TRBJ1-6,-,-,TRBV20-1,TGCAGTGCTAGAGTCCCAGGGAGCGATAATTCACCCCTCCACTTT,CSARVPGSDNSPLHF
TRBJ1-4,-,TRBD1,TRBV9,TGTGCCAGCAGCGCGAGACAGGGAGAGGAAAAACTGTTTTTT,CASSARQGEEKLFF
TRBJ2-5,-,TRBD2,TRBV20-1,TGCAGTGCCAAGCGACTAGCAGTGACCGAGACCCAGTACTTC,CSAKRLAVTETQYF
TRBJ2-7,-,TRBD1,TRBV27,TGTGCCAGCAGGGTAAAGGGACAGGGGGCCTCCGAGTGGTCGGCCCAGTACTTC,CASRVKGQGASEWSAQYF
TRBJ2-7,many,-,TRBV7-2,TGTGCCAGCAGCCTAGACGCTGCGTCGAGCTCCTACGAGCAGTACTTC,CASSLDAASSSYEQYF
TRBJ2-7,many,TRBD1,TRBV3-1,TGTGCCAGCAGCCAAGAAGCGGGACAGGGGGGCTACGAGCAGTACTTC,CASSQEAGQGGYEQYF
TRBJ2-5,-,-,TRBV3-1,TGTGCCAGCAGCCCAGCGACAATTGGCCAAGAGACCCAGTACTTC,CASSPATIGQETQYF
TRBJ2-7,-,TRBD2,TRBV7-8,TGTGCCAGCAGCTTAGAGGCCGGGAGGAGCTCCTACGAGCAGTACTTC,CASSLEAGRSSYEQYF
TRBJ1-2,-,TRBD1,TRBV6-1,TGTGCCAGCAGGATACCCTCCCGGGACAGGGGGGCCTATGGCTACACCTTC,CASRIPSRDRGAYGYTF
TRBJ2-4,few,-,TRBV7-2,TGTGCCAGCAGCCCACGGGGGCCGCTAGCCAAAAACATTCAGTACTTC,CASSPRGPLAKNIQYF
TRBJ1-2,-,-,TRBV29-1,TGCAGCGTTCCCGGTCCTAACTATGGCTACACCTTC,CSVPGPNYGYTF
TRBJ2-1,-,TRBD2,TRBV7-2,TGTGCCAGCAGCTCCCGACTAGCGGGAATTAACCATGAGCAGTTCTTC,CASSSRLAGINHEQFF
TRBJ2-5,few,TRBD1,TRBV15,TGTGCCACCAGCAGATGGGGACAGAACCAAGAGACCCAGTACTTC,CATSRWGQNQETQYF
TRBJ2-5,-,-,TRBV11-2,TGTGCCTGCAGAGGGATGCTGGAGGGGGCGGCGGAGACCCAGTACTTC,CACRGMLEGAAETQYF
TRBJ2-7,few,-,TRBV7-9,TGTGCCAGCAGCTTCTCGAGCGCCTACGAGCAGTACTTC,CASSFSSAYEQYF
TRBJ2-5,-,-,TRBV20-1,TGCAGTGCCCAGCGGGCAGAGACCCAGTACTTC,CSAQRAETQYF
TRBJ1-1,-,-,TRBV29-1,TGCAGCGTCCAAGGGGGGGCTAAGGACACTGAAGCTTTCTTT,CSVQGGAKDTEAFF
TRBJ2-2,-,TRBD2,TRBV20-1,TGCAGTGCCCTTCGGGGGGGGGGCACCGGGGAGCTGTTTTTT,CSALRGGGTGELFF
TRBJ2-3,-,-,TRBV28,TGTGCCAGCGGGACGAGCGCAGATACGCAGTATTTT,CASGTSADTQYF
TRBJ2-7,-,-,TRBV25-1,TGTGCCAGCAGTGAGCCGGATGTCGAGCAGTACTTC,CASSEPDVEQYF
TRBJ2-1,few,TRBD1,TRBV6-5,TGTGCCAGCAGCCCCGCGCAGGGGGCCTACAATGAGCAGTTCTTC,CASSPAQGAYNEQFF
TRBJ2-3,-,TRBD2,TRBV20-1,TGCAGTGTAGGTAGCGGGACGAGCACAGATACGCAGTATTTT,CSVGSGTSTDTQYF
TRBJ2-7,-,-,TRBV6-1,TGTGCCAGCAGTGGCCGACGGGGGCCCATCTCCTACGAGCAGTACTTC,CASSGRRGPISYEQYF
TRBJ2-6,-,-,TRBV18,TGTGCCAGCTCTCGGGGGAACCCCCGGGCTGGGGCCAACGTCCTGACTTTC,CASSRGNPRAGANVLTF
TRBJ2-3,few,-,TRBV20-1,TGCAGTGCTCATCAGGGATTCGGCACAGATACGCAGTATTTT,CSAHQGFGTDTQYF
TRBJ2-7,-,TRBD1,TRBV28,TGTGCCAGCAGTGGGACAGGGACTTCCGACGAGCAGTACTTC,CASSGTGTSDEQYF
TRBJ2-5,-,-,TRBV20-1,TGCAGTGCTACTCAGGGAGCCCTAAGCGGGGAGACCCAGTACTTC,CSATQGALSGETQYF
TRBJ2-4,-,-,TRBV11-2,TGTGCCAGCAGCCCCCTTTGGGGACGGTCCACGGGGGAGCAGTACTTC,CASSPLWGRSTGEQYF
TRBJ1-1,-,TRBD1,TRBV6-2/TRBV6-3,TGTGCCAGCAGTTATCTATTGGGGGGACAGAAGAACACTGAAGCTTTCTTT,CASSYLLGGQKNTEAFF
TRBJ1-1,-,TRBD1,TRBV7-6,TGTGCCAGCAGCTTAGAGGCCGCCAGGGGGAGCACTGAAGCTTTCTTT,CASSLEAARGSTEAFF
TRBJ2-7,once,TRBD2,TRBV20-1,TGCAGCGCCGATCTAGCGGGGATACCGTACGAGCAGTACTTC,CSADLAGIPYEQYF
TRBJ1-4,-,-,TRBV18,TGTGCCAGCTCACCGCGGAGGGATTATAATGAAAAACTGTTTTTT,CASSPRRDYNEKLFF
TRBJ2-5,-,TRBD2,TRBV28,TGTGCCAGCAACTCCTTTAGCGGGAGGGCCCAAGAGACCCAGTACTTC,CASNSFSGRAQETQYF
TRBJ2-1,-,TRBD2,TRBV7-9,TGTGCCAGCAGCCTTTTAGCGGGGGGGCTGGATGAGCAGTTCTTC,CASSLLAGGLDEQFF
TRBJ1-2,few,-,TRBV18,TGTGCCAGCTCACCACTGTTAGCAGGGGATGGCTACACCTTC,CASSPLLAGDGYTF
TRBJ2-7,-,-,TRBV7-9,TGTGCCGGCAGCCAGGGGCTTCCAGGGGACGAGCAGTACTTC,CAGSQGLPGDEQYF
TRBJ1-6,many,-,TRBV6-1,TGTGCCAGCAGTGATTTGGGGGGCGAGGCACCCCTCCACTTT,CASSDLGGEAPLHF